These 2 T cell receptor beta chains originate from one sample sequenced in a study of cytomegalovirus exposure and HLA in healthy donors. PCR was performed using 60 Vbeta and 13 Jbeta primers. Generated by immunoSEQ multiplex PCR, the TCRdb table keeps only in-frame clones and is missing some. The sample has about 200,000 clones; 75% to 90% are singletons. The sample was PBMCs. The receptors were sampled from a boy aged 2-9 years in good health and CMV-seronegative.

A single count supports this clone. The gene calls are TRBV27 and TRBJ1-1, with 7 bases identical to TRBD1. This CDR3 has 15 residues. Germline V gives CDR1 MNHEY, CDR2 SMNVEV (reference sequence). Unmatched junction bases numbered 6, after V lost 5 bases and J lost 0 bases. CDR3 sequence (DNA): TGTGCCAGCAGTGGCAGGGGGGCGATGAACACTGAAGCTTTCTTT. Amino acids: CASSGRGAMNTEAFF.

The V call is TRBV7-9, the J call TRBJ1-2; tentatively, D is TRBD1 (5 bases). This CDR3 has 15 amino acids. The V end was cut by 4 bases, the J end by 3 bases, with 15 bases between. Germline V lookup: CDR1 SEHNR, CDR2 FQNEAQ (reference sequence). The CDR3, as DNA: TGTGCCAGCAGCTCCTTCATGGGGGGAGACTATGGCTACACCTTC. It translates to CASSSFMGGDYGYTF.